This TCR beta chain came from a study of blood T cell repertoires in COVID-19. CDR3 length: 15 amino acids. Germline CDR1 SGHNT, CDR2 YYREEE (reference sequence). V gave up 0 bases and J gave up 6 bases; unmatched junction bases: 6. Data came from immunoSEQ multiplex PCR; TCRdb stores just in-frame clones and leaves some out. Here the sample spans 100,000 to 150,000 clones, 86% being singletons. This clonotype was obtained from a human donor in a cohort sampled during active COVID-19. Material: peripheral blood. The chain combines TRBV5-4 with TRBJ2-4; 7 bases are shared with TRBD1. The CDR3 sequence: CASSLDPGGLNIQYF. The CDR3 region has the DNA TGTGCCAGCAGCTTGGACCCAGGGGGTTTAAACATTCAGTACTTC.